The next 29 T cell receptor beta chains were all read from a single sample in a study of tumor-infiltrating lymphocytes in primary liver carcinoma. The template, about 550 ng total RNA, yielded TCR beta cDNA made with a constant-region primer. Sequencing libraries for TCR beta derived from three nested multiplex PCR rounds that used slightly modified ARM-PCR. Investigators reported that the first two PCR rounds, at roughly 10 cycles each, used TRBV1-TRBV30 forward primers with a C-beta reverse primer. TCRdb processed the multiplex PCR reads anew with MiXCR; each CDR3 protein has one entry. The data contain 40,000 to 60,000 distinct CDR3 sequences, about two thirds of them singletons. Co-extraction of both nucleic acids (RNA and DNA) used roughly 18-32 mg of unsorted bulk tissue. Sequenced: liver tumor tissue from sampling region 5. Sample subset: tumor region T5, tumor centre. The source is a man aged 40-49 years with primary liver carcinoma and hepatitis B virus infection.

To note about this clonotype: One end of the junction is discordant with germline, which a read error may explain. The chain couples TRBV10-2 to TRBJ2-7; D is possibly TRBD2 (5 bases). The CDR3 has 13 residues. Per germline, CDR1 WSHSY and CDR2 SAAADI. CDR3 protein: CASSTAPAGERYF. The CDR3 DNA sequence: TGCGCCAGCAGTACGGCCCCCGCGGGCGAGCGGTACTTC.

On this clonotype itself: A much larger clone lies one base from this, so it may be a read error. V and J are TRBV10-3 and TRBJ2-5; possible D gene TRBD2, 6 bases. Germline CDR1 and CDR2: ENHRY and SYGVKD. There are 14 residues in the CDR3. The CDR3: CAISGPSSGETQHF. CDR3 nucleotides: TGTGCCATCAGTGGGCCATCGTCGGGAGAGACCCAGCACTTC.

To note about this clonotype: Here the CDR3 omits its conserved ending phenylalanine or tryptophan, so a read error is the likely source. The V call is TRBV4-1, the J call TRBJ1-5; weak D call: TRBD1 (5 bases). This CDR3 region has 15 residues. The germline CDR1 and CDR2 sequences are MGHRA and YSYEKL. V lost 3 bases and J 2 bases, leaving 11 bases between the germline ends. The CDR3 reads CASSQQGGGNQPQHY. The CDR3 DNA reads as TGCGCCAGCAGCCAGCAGGGAGGCGGCAATCAGCCCCAGCATTAT.

Turning to this clonotype: At one end, the junction sequence differs from germline, possibly due to a read error. This chain links TRBV11-2 with TRBJ2-5; tentative D call: TRBD2 (6 bases). The CDR3 sequence is 16 residues long. Germline CDR1 and CDR2: SGHAT and FQNNGV. For the CDR3, the DNA is TGTACCAGCAGACCCCGGGACTCGGCCCACCAAGAGGCCCATTACTTC. This sequence encodes CTSRPRDSAHQEAHYF.

This clonotype was seen a few times. This may arise from a read error, as a much more abundant clone is one base away. The V gene is TRBV6-6, the J gene TRBJ1-1; D might be TRBD1 (6 bases). CDR1 MNHNY and CDR2 SVGAGI come from the germline V gene (reference sequence). CDR3 size: 15 residues. V was clipped by 6 bases and J by 12 bases, with 26 bases between them. CDR3 in DNA: TGTGCCAGCAGGAAAGAGGGGGTTTCGAACACTAAATCTTTCTTT. This sequence encodes CASRKEGVSNTKSFF.

Concerning this clonotype: At one boundary the junction diverges from the germline segment, which might be a read error. The gene calls are TRBV10-3 and TRBJ2-1, with 8 bases aligning to TRBD2. CDR3 length: 16 amino acids. Per the germline V gene, CDR1 is ENHRY and CDR2 is SYGVKD. The CDR3 bases are TGCGCCATCAGTGAGTCGCTTCGCGGGAGGAATGTTGAGCAGTTCTTC. Translated: CAISESLRGRNVEQFF.

By share, this clonotype counts as medium-sized. The chain links TRBV11-2 to TRBJ2-3; perhaps TRBD1 as D (6 bases). CDR1 is SGHAT and CDR2 is FQNNGV in the germline V gene. The CDR3 loop spans 14 amino acids. V was pared by 2 bases and J by 4 bases, with 10 bases between. The CDR3 nucleotides are TGTGCCAGCAGCTTATCCAGGGGATCAGATACGCAGTATTTT. This encodes CASSLSRGSDTQYF.

The sample holds many counts of this clonotype. This chain uses TRBV6-1 with TRBJ2-7; 7 bases are shared with TRBD1. The CDR3 is made up of 15 amino acids. After removal of 4 bases from V and 0 bases from J, the junction contained 6 bases not matched to a gene. The germline CDR1 and CDR2 sequences are MNHNS and SASEGT. CDR3 nucleotide sequence: TGTGCCAGCAGTGGCGGACAGGCCTTCTCCTACGAGCAGTACTTC. This encodes CASSGGQAFSYEQYF.

The rearrangement links TRBV19 to TRBJ1-5; 8 nucleotides align to TRBD1. V gave up 3 bases and J gave up 6 bases; unmatched junction bases: 7. CDR1 and CDR2 (germline): LNHDA, SQIVND (reference sequence). The CDR3 sequence is 15 residues long. The CDR3 loop is CASSITGTGGQPQHF. The CDR3, as DNA: TGTGCCAGTAGTATTACCGGGACAGGTGGTCAGCCCCAGCATTTT.

Details on this clonotype: The junction shows a germline mismatch at one end, possibly a read error. The V gene is TRBV14, the J gene TRBJ2-7, with a tentative D call TRBD2 (5 bases). Germline V gene lookup returns CDR1 SGHDN and CDR2 FVKESK. The CDR3 is 14 residues long. DNA of the CDR3: TGTGCTAGCAGCCGGACTCCCGCAATCTACGAGCAGTACTTC. It codes for CASSRTPAIYEQYF.

A note on this clonotype: A much larger clone lies a single base off, so this may be a read error. The V and J genes are TRBV7-9 and TRBJ2-7; D may be TRBD1 (6 bases). The germline V gene has CDR1 SEHNR and CDR2 FQNEAQ (reference sequence). There are 19 residues in the CDR3. With 4 bases removed from V and 4 bases from J, the gap between germline ends came to 29 bases. The CDR3 loop is CASSSPGHPKISGGYEQYF. DNA of the CDR3: TGTGCCAGCAGCTCCCCGGGACACCCAAAGATCAGCGGAGGTTACGAGCAGTACTTC.

Concerning this clonotype: An end of the junction does not agree with germline; a read error may underlie this. The CDR3 here is CSVENTDTLCF. CDR3 nucleotides: TGCAGCGTTGAAAACACAGATACGCTGTGTTTT. The chain employs TRBV29-1 and TRBJ2-3; no definite D call. The germline CDR1 and CDR2 sequences are SQVTM and ANQGSEA. The CDR3 extends over 11 amino acids.

In this sample, this clonotype turned up many times. The rearrangement joins TRBV4-2 to TRBJ2-7, with D tentatively TRBD1 (5 bases). The CDR3 runs to 15 residues. Germline CDR1 LGHNA, CDR2 YNFKEQ. Trimming stripped 0 bases from V and 1 base from J, with 10 bases between. CDR3 in amino acids: CASSQERTRSYEQYF. The CDR3 nucleotides read TGTGCCAGCAGCCAAGAACGGACAAGATCCTACGAGCAGTACTTC.

On this clonotype itself: One junction end disagrees with the germline gene, perhaps due to a read error. This chain links TRBV4-1 with TRBJ1-6, with D unclear. Germline CDR1 is MGHRA and CDR2 is YSYEKL. This CDR3 region has 16 residues. This CDR3 is CASSLLPGETNSPLRF. The CDR3 DNA sequence: TGCGCCAGCAGCCTCCTCCCGGGAGAGACTAATTCACCCCTCCGCTTT.

In its sample, this clonotype was seen a few times. The chain uses TRBV7-2 and TRBJ2-7; the match to TRBD1 covers 12 bases. The CDR3 consists of 15 residues. The V gene's germline CDR1 is SGHTA and CDR2 FQGNSA. V trimming: 1 base; J trimming: 6 bases; junction bases outside the gene matches: 4. The chain's CDR3 is CASSLGGTGGFEQYF. CDR3 nucleotides: TGTGCCAGCAGCTTAGGGGGGACAGGGGGCTTCGAGCAGTACTTC.

The J gene is TRBJ2-1, the V gene TRBV12-3 or TRBV12-4, with TRBD1 identical over 7 bases. Germline trimming cut 10 bases from V and 8 bases from J; bases unmatched to any gene: 11. The CDR3 runs 13 residues. The CDR3 is CANSTGEIDEQFF. The CDR3 nucleotides are TGTGCCAACAGCACAGGGGAAATCGATGAGCAGTTCTTC.

Concerning this clonotype itself: At one boundary the junction diverges from the germline segment, which might be a read error. The chain is built from TRBV11-1 and TRBJ2-1; the match to TRBD2 covers 15 bases. Per germline, CDR1 SGHAT and CDR2 FQDESV (reference sequence). This CDR3 is 17 amino acids long. DNA of the CDR3: TGCGCCAGCAGCATGGGACTAGCGGGAGGAGTTGACAATGAGCAGTTCTTC. This encodes CASSMGLAGGVDNEQFF.

Worth noting for this clonotype: The junction differs from germline at one of its ends, possibly a read error. The chain uses TRBV4-2 and TRBJ1-2; no clear D gene. The CDR3 runs 14 residues. CDR1 is LGHNA and CDR2 is YNFKEQ in the germline V gene. CDR3 protein: CTSSQEKQNYGYTF. As DNA, the CDR3 is TGTACCAGCAGCCAAGAAAAGCAGAACTATGGTTACACCTTC.

In regard to this clonotype: This is likely a read error, given that the CDR3 carries no conserved phenylalanine or tryptophan at its end. This chain uses TRBV24-1 with TRBJ1-5, with 9 bases identical to TRBD1. The CDR3 length is 17 residues. The trim removed 2 bases at V and 4 bases at J, leaving 8 bases unmatched. CDR1 is KGHDR, CDR2 SFDVKD, per germline. This chain's CDR3 is CATSDSGQGIRNQPQHV. For the CDR3, the DNA is TGTGCCACCAGTGATTCGGGACAGGGAATCCGGAATCAGCCCCAGCATGTT.

A remark on this clonotype: The germline gene is not matched at one end of the junction; a read error may be the cause. The rearrangement links TRBV10-3 to TRBJ2-1; 8 nucleotides agree with TRBD2. This CDR3 is 14 amino acids long. Germline CDR1 and CDR2: ENHRY and SYGVKD. CDR3 nucleotide sequence: TGCGCCATCATCGATAGAGACGGGGGGGATGAGCAGTTCTTC. Its protein product is CAIIDRDGGDEQFF.

Turning to this clonotype: One end of the junction varies from germline; a read error may be responsible. The chain carries TRBV5-6 and TRBJ2-1; 7 bases align to TRBD1. Germline V CDR1 and CDR2: SGHDT, YYEEEE. The CDR3 sequence is 16 residues long. Here the CDR3 reads CASSFEGASSYNERFF. As DNA, the CDR3 is TGTGCCAGCAGCTTTGAGGGGGCAAGCTCCTACAATGAGCGGTTCTTC.

As for this clonotype: The CDR3 does not end in the conserved phenylalanine or tryptophan, so this is likely a read error. The genes are TRBV10-3 and TRBJ2-7; D gene uncertain. The CDR3 contains 11 residues. Germline V lookup: CDR1 ENHRY, CDR2 SYGVKD. This CDR3 reads CVISEWSEQYL. In DNA form, the CDR3 reads TGTGTCATCAGTGAATGGTCCGAGCAGTACCTC.

The genes are TRBV7-9 and TRBJ2-7; D gene unclear. Trimming stripped 9 bases from V and 3 bases from J, with 9 bases between. From germline, CDR1 is SEHNR and CDR2 FQNEAQ (reference sequence). The CDR3 runs 11 residues. CDR3: CASNPLYEQYF. Here the CDR3 DNA reads TGTGCCAGTAACCCACTCTACGAGCAGTACTTC.

This rearrangement joins TRBV6-6 to TRBJ2-4, with 9 bases aligning to TRBD2. The CDR3 has 17 residues. Germline loops: CDR1 MNHNY, CDR2 SVGAGI (reference sequence). Written as DNA, the CDR3 is TGTGTCACGTTGTGGGGGGGAATAGCGGGAGAAGAGGACATTCAGTACTTC. This gives the protein CVTLWGGIAGEEDIQYF.

This rearrangement joins TRBV6-5 to TRBJ1-1, with D perhaps TRBD1 (5 bases). This CDR3 has 14 residues. CDR1 is MNHEY and CDR2 is SVGAGI in the germline V gene. Trimming stripped 4 bases from V and 1 base from J, with 10 bases between. Here the CDR3 reads CASSCGDANTEAFF. CDR3 bases: TGTGCCAGCAGTTGCGGGGACGCGAACACTGAAGCTTTCTTT.

Points on this clonotype: The final CDR3 position lacks the conserved phenylalanine or tryptophan, pointing to a likely read error. The rearrangement links TRBV12-3 or TRBV12-4 to TRBJ2-2; D may correspond to TRBD1 or TRBD2 (6 bases each). This CDR3 spans 16 amino acids. Trimming pared 6 bases from V and 4 bases from J, leaving 18 bases between. The CDR3 nucleotides are TGTGCCAGCAGACGGAGGGGACATGGAAGCACCGGGGAGCTGTTTTGT. Translation gives CASRRRGHGSTGELFC.

In regard to this clonotype: This may stem from a read error, because a much larger clone lies one nucleotide away. The chain carries TRBV5-1 and TRBJ2-1; the match to TRBD1 covers 10 bases. CDR1 and CDR2 (germline): SGHRS, YFSETQ. The CDR3 loop spans 15 amino acids. The CDR3 bases are TGCGCCACCAGCAAGACAGGGGGCGACTACAATGAGCAGTTCTTC. This translates into CATSKTGGDYNEQFF.

Comment on this clonotype: Mismatch with germline at one junction end may stem from a read error. V and J are TRBV7-9 and TRBJ2-7, with 9 bases lining up with TRBD1. The CDR3 runs 14 residues. From germline, CDR1 is SEHNR and CDR2 FQNEAQ (reference sequence). CDR3 DNA sequence: TGTGCCAGCAGCTTCACAGGGGGCGGATACGGGCAGTACTTC. As protein: CASSFTGGGYGQYF.

In its sample, this clonotype was seen once. The J gene is TRBJ2-1, the V gene TRBV28; D is possibly TRBD2 (6 bases). V gave up 7 bases and J gave up 8 bases, with 27 bases separating them. CDR3 length equals 17 residues. Per the germline V gene, CDR1 is MDHEN and CDR2 is SYDVKM. The DNA of the CDR3 is TGTGCCAGCAATCTACATTATGGACTAACGAGGGTAGATGAGCAGTTCTTC. Protein: CASNLHYGLTRVDEQFF. Together with reference TRBV28 and TRBJ2-1, the CDR3 gives the full variable domain: DVKVTQSSRYLVKRTGEKVFLECVQDMDHENMFWYRQDPGLGLRLIYFSYDVKMKEKGDIPEGYSVSREKKERFSLILESASTNQTSMYLCASNLHYGLTRVDEQFFGPGTRLTVL.